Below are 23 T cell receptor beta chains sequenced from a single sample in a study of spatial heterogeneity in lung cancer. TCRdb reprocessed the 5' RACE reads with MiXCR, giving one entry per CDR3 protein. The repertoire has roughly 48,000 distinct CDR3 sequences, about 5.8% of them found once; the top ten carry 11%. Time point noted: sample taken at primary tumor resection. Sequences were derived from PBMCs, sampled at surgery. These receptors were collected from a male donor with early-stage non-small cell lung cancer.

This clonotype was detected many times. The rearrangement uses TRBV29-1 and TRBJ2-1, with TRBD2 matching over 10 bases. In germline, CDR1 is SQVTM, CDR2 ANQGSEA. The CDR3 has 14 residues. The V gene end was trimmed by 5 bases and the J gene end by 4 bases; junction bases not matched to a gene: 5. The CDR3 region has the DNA TGCAGCGTTCTACTAGCGGGAACTTACAATGAGCAGTTCTTC. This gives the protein CSVLLAGTYNEQFF.

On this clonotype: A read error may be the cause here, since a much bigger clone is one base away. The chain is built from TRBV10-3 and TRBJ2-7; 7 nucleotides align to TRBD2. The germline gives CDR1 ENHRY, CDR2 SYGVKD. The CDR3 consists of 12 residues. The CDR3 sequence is CAISESETSSNF. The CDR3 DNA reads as TGTGCCATCAGTGAGTCGGAGACTAGCAGTAACTTC.

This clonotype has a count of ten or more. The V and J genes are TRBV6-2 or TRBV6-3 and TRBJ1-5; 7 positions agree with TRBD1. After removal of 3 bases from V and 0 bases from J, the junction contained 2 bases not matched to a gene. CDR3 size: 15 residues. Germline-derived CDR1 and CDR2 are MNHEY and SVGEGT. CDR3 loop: CASSYGTVSNQPQHF. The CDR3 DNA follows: TGTGCCAGCAGTTATGGGACAGTTAGCAATCAGCCCCAGCATTTT.

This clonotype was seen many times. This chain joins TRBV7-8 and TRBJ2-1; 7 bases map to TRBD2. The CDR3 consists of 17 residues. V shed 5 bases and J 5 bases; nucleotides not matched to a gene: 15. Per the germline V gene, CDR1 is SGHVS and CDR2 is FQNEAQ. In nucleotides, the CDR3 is TGTGCCAGCAGCCCTAGCGGCGGACTCTTGGCCCACAATGAGCAGTTCTTC. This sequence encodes CASSPSGGLLAHNEQFF.

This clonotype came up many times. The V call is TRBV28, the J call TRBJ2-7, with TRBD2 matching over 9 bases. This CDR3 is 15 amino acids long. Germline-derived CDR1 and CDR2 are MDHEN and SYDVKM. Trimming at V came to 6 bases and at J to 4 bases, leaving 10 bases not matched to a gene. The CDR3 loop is CASRDSAREGYEQYF. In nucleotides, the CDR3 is TGTGCCAGCAGGGATTCGGCGCGGGAGGGGTACGAGCAGTACTTC.

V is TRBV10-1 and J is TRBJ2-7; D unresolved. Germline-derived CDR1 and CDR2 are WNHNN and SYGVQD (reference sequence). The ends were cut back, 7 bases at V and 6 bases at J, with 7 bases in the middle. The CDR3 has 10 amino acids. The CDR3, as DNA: TGCGCCAGCACGGTCTGCGAGCAGTACTTC. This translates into CASTVCEQYF.

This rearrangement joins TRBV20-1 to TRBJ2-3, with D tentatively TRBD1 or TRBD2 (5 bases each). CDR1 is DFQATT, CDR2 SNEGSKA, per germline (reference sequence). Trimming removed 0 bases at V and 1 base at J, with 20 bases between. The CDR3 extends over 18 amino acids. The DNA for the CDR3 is TGCAGTGCTAGAGATGTTTCGGGACCGACCATTGGCACAGATACGCAGTATTTT. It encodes CSARDVSGPTIGTDTQYF.

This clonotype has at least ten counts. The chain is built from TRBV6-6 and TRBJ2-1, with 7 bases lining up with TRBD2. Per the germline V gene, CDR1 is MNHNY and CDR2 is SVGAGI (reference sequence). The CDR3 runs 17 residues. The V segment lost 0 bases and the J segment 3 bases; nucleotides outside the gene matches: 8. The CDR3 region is CASSYSAGEGIYNEQFF. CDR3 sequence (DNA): TGTGCCAGCAGTTACTCCGCGGGGGAGGGAATCTACAATGAGCAGTTCTTC.

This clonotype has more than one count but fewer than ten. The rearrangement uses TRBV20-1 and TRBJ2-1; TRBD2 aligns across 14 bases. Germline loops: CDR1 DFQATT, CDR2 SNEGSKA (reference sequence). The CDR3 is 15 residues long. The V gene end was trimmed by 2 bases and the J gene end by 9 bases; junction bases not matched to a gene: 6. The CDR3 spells CSARSGTSGSSEQFF. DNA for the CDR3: TGCAGTGCTAGATCTGGGACTAGCGGGAGCTCTGAGCAGTTCTTC.

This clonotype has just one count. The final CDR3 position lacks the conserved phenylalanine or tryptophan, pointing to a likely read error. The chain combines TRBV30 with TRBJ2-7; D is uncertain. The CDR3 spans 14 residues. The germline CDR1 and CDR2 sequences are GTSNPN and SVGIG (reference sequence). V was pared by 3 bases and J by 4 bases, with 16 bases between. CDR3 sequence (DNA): TGTGCCTGGAGCCGAGGACGCCTGGGGTACGAGCAGTACCTC. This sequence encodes CAWSRGRLGYEQYL.

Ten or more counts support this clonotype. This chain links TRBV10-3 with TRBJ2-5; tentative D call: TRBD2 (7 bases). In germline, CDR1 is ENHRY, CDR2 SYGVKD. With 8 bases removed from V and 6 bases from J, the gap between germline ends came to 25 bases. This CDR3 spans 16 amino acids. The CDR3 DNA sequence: TGTGCCATCCCCCCCTTGTGCGGGAGAGGGGGAAAGACCCAGTACTTC. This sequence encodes CAIPPLCGRGGKTQYF.

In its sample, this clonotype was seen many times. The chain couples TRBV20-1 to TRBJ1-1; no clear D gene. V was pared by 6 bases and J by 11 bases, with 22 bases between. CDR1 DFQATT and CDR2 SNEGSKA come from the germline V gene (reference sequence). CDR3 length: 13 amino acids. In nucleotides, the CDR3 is TGCAGTGCCCACCAGTCCCAGCGTCTAGGGGCTTTCTTT. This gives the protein CSAHQSQRLGAFF.

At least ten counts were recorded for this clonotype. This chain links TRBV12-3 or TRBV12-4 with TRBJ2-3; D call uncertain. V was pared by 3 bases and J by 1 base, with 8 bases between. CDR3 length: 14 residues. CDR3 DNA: TGTGCCAGCAGTTTTTATCGGGGCACAGATACGCAGTATTTT. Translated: CASSFYRGTDTQYF.

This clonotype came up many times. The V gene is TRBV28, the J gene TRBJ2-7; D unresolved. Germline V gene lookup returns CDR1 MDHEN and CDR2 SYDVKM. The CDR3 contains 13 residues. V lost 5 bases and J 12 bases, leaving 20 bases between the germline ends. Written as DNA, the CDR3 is TGTGCCAGCAGTCAAATATCCCACGTTTCCGGGTACTTC. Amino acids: CASSQISHVSGYF.

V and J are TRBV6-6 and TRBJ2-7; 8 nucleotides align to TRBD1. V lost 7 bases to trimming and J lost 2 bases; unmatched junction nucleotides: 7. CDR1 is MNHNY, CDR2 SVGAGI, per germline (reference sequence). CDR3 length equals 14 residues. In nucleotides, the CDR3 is TGTGCCAGCACCACCGGGACAGGACCCTACGAGCAGTACTTC. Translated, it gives CASTTGTGPYEQYF.

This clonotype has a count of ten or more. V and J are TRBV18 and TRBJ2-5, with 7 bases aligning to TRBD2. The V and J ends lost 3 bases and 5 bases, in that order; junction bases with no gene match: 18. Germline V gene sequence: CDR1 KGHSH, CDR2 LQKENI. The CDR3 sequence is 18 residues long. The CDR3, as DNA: TGTGCCAGCTCACCTTACCCCCCCGCGGGAGTTGTGAAGGAGACCCAGTACTTC. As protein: CASSPYPPAGVVKETQYF.

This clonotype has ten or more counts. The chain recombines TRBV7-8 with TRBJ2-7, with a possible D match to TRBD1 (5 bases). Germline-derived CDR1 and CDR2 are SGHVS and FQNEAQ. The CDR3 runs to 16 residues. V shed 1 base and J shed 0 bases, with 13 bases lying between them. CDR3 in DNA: TGTGCCAGCAGCTTAGGTAGGGGTTCCCCCTCCTACGAGCAGTACTTC. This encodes CASSLGRGSPSYEQYF.

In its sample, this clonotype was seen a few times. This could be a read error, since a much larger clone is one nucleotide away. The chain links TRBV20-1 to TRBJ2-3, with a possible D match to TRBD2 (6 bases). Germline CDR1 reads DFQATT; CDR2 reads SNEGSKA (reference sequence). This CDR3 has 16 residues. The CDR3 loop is CSAIPGSPTVTDTRYF. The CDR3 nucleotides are TGCAGTGCTATCCCCGGGAGCCCGACAGTCACAGATACGCGGTATTTT.

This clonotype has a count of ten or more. CDR3 nucleotides: TGTGCCAGCAGCTTATCCGCGTCTGGGGCCAACGTCCTGACTTTC. This translates into CASSLSASGANVLTF. The chain employs TRBV7-9 and TRBJ2-6; D not resolved. Per the germline V gene, CDR1 is SEHNR and CDR2 is FQNEAQ (reference sequence). CDR3 length: 15 amino acids. V gave up 2 bases and J gave up 1 base, with 6 bases separating them.

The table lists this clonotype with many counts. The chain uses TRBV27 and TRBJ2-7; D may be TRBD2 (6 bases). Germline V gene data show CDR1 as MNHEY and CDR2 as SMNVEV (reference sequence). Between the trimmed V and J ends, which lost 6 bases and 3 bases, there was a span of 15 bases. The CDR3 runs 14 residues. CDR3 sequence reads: CASSPVGGDYEQYF. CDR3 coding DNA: TGTGCCAGCAGCCCAGTGGGGGGTGACTACGAGCAGTACTTC.

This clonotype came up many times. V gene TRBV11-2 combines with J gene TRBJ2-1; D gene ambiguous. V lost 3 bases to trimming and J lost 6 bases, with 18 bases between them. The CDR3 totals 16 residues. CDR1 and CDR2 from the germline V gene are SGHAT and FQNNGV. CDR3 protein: CASSLRTGRRINEQFF. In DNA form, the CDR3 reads TGTGCCAGCAGCTTGAGAACCGGACGCCGAATCAATGAGCAGTTCTTC.

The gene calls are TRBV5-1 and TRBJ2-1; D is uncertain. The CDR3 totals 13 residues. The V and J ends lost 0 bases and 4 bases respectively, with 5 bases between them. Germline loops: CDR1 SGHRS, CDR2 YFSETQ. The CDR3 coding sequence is TGCGCCAGCAGCTTGGACCCTTACAATGAGCAGTTCTTC. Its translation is CASSLDPYNEQFF.

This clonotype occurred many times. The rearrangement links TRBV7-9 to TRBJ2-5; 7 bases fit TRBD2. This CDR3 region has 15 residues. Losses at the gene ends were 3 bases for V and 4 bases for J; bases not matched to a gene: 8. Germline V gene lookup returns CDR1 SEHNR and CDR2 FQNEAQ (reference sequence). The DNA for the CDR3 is TGTGCCAGCAGCTTTACAAGCGGGGTGGGAGAGACCCAGTACTTC. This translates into CASSFTSGVGETQYF.